One sample yielded the 10 T cell receptor beta chains listed below, sequenced in a study of T cells in Graves' hyperthyroidism and ophthalmopathy. TCR beta CDR3 regions were amplified from RNA transcripts. HTBI primers were used for first-round RT-PCR of the TCR CDR3. Using its own MiXCR run on the multiplex PCR reads, TCRdb lists one record per CDR3 protein. This repertoire shows hundreds of thousands of distinct CDR3 sequences, approximately 13% found once; its top ten account for about 9.1%. Sequenced sample: blood. These receptors originate from a woman younger than 30 with Graves' hyperthyroidism.

This clonotype was found many times. The rearrangement links TRBV20-1 to TRBJ2-7, with a possible D match to TRBD1 (7 bases). The CDR3 runs 13 residues. The V gene's germline CDR1 is DFQATT and CDR2 SNEGSKA (reference sequence). Trimming took off 6 bases at V and 2 bases at J, with 14 bases between the two ends. The CDR3: CSARRGAPYEQYF. The CDR3 DNA follows: TGCAGTGCGCGCAGGGGGGCCCCCTACGAGCAGTACTTC.

The CDR3 loop is CASSVGATSNEQFF. The CDR3 DNA reads as TGTGCCAGCAGCGTAGGAGCGACCTCCAATGAGCAGTTCTTC. V gene TRBV9 combines with J gene TRBJ2-1; unclear D gene. Trimming removed 0 bases at V and 6 bases at J, with 10 bases between. The length of the CDR3 is 14 residues. Looked up from germline, CDR1 is SGDLS and CDR2 is YYNGEE.

In its sample, this clonotype was seen many times. The chain uses TRBV5-1 and TRBJ1-3, with D possibly matching TRBD1 (5 bases). Germline V gene lookup returns CDR1 SGHRS and CDR2 YFSETQ. Trimming left V 4 bases short and J 2 bases short, with 16 bases between. This CDR3 contains 16 residues. CDR3 in amino acids: CASSLLSQGTGNTIYF. The CDR3 coding sequence is TGCGCCAGCAGCCTACTTTCTCAGGGTACTGGAAACACCATATATTTT.

This clonotype was counted ten times or more. V and J are TRBV6-1 and TRBJ1-3, with D unresolved. The ends were cut back, 6 bases at V and 0 bases at J, with 9 bases in the middle. The CDR3 runs to 14 residues. Germline assignment: CDR1 MNHNS and CDR2 SASEGT. The DNA of the CDR3 is TGTGCCAGCAGGGCGGCCAGCTCTGGAAACACCATATATTTT. Protein product: CASRAASSGNTIYF.

In this sample, this clonotype turned up many times. V and J are TRBV6-5 and TRBJ1-2; no clear D gene. The CDR3 runs to 14 residues. Per germline, CDR1 MNHEY and CDR2 SVGAGI. Trimming pared 0 bases from V and 3 bases from J, leaving 8 bases between. Here the CDR3 reads CASSYSQFDYGYTF. The CDR3 nucleotides are TGTGCCAGCAGTTACTCACAGTTTGACTATGGCTACACCTTC.

In this sample, this clonotype turned up many times. The DNA is left out, because the CDR3 cannot be placed on it with certainty; the CDR3 is given as TCRdb lists it. The chain joins TRBV28 to TRBJ1-2; the listed D gene, TRBD1, was not tested against the DNA. The V gene's germline CDR1 is MDHEN and CDR2 SYDVKM. Both ends counted, the CDR3 spans 14 residues. The CDR3 reads CASSSSDSFYGYTF.

This clonotype was seen at least ten times. V is TRBV20-1 and J is TRBJ2-4; no definite D call. Germline V gives CDR1 DFQATT, CDR2 SNEGSKA (reference sequence). V was shortened by 4 bases and J by 10 bases, with 8 bases between the two germline ends. The CDR3 covers 10 residues. Written as DNA, the CDR3 is TGCAGTGCTACCTCGGTGATTCAGTACTTC. Residues: CSATSVIQYF.

Ten or more counts support this clonotype. The rearrangement links TRBV6-1 to TRBJ2-1; TRBD2 aligns across 15 bases. This CDR3 is built from 17 residues. Per germline, CDR1 MNHNS and CDR2 SASEGT. The J segment lost 7 bases and the V segment lost 5 bases, leaving 9 bases of the junction unmatched. CDR3 bases: TGTGCCAGCAGTCAGGAGGACGGGACTAGCGGGGGGAATGAGCAGTTCTTC. Protein product: CASSQEDGTSGGNEQFF.

This clonotype was counted at least ten times. This sequence joins TRBV7-3 and TRBJ2-1, with 12 nucleotides matching TRBD1. With 1 base clipped from V and 7 bases from J, the junction kept 8 bases outside the gene matches. Germline lookup yields CDR1 SGHTA and CDR2 FQGTGA. This CDR3 has 17 amino acids. DNA of the CDR3: TGTGCCAGCAGCTTAATAGGCAGGGACAGGGGGCAAAATGAGCAGTTCTTC. The encoded protein is CASSLIGRDRGQNEQFF.

The sample holds many counts of this clonotype. The CDR3 sequence is CASSQALNNYGYTF. The CDR3 region has the DNA TGTGCCAGCAGCCAGGCTCTGAATAACTATGGCTACACCTTC. The genes are TRBV12-3 or TRBV12-4 and TRBJ1-2; D remains unclear. The germline V and J ends were trimmed by 6 bases and 1 base, with 12 bases remaining between them. CDR3 length: 14 amino acids.